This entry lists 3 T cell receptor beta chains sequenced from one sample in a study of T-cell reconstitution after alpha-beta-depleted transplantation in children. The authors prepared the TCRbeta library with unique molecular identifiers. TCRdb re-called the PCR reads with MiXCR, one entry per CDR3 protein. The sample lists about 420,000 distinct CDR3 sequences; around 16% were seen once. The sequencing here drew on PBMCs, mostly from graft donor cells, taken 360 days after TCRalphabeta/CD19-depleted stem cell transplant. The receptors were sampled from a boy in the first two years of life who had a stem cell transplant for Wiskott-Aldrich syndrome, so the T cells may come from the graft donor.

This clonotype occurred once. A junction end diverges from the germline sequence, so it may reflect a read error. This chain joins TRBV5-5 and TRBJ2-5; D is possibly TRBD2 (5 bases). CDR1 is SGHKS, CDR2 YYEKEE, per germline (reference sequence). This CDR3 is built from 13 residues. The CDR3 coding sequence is TGTGCCAGCAGCCCCCCCGACACCGCCAGCGGAGACTTC. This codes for CASSPPDTASGDF.

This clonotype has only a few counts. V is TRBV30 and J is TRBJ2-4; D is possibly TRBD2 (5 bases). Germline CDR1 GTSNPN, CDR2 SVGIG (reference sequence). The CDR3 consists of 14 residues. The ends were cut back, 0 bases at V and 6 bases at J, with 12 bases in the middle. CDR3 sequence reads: CAWSVWTLGNIQYF. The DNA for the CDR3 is TGTGCCTGGAGTGTATGGACTCTTGGAAACATTCAGTACTTC.

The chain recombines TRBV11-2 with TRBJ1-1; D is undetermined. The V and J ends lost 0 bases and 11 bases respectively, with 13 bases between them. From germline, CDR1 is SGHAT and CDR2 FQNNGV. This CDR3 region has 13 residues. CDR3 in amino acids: CASSLDRRGSAFF. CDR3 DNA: TGTGCCAGCAGCTTAGATCGTCGGGGTTCGGCTTTCTTT.